This T cell receptor beta chain was sequenced during a study of blood T cell repertoires in COVID-19. Overall study: Acute and convalescent COVID-19 specimens originated in the United States, Italy and Spain. The analysed material was cDNA or gDNA that came from T cells, B-cell-depleted T cells, or PBMCs.

Original analysis: For nucleated cells, counts were estimated from reference gene primer amplification. Sequencing used immunoSEQ multiplex PCR; TCRdb keeps in-frame clones, though not all of them. V and J calls and clone size come straight from that table; D and trimming were deduced from the DNA. This table has approximately 31,000 clones, about nine tenths appearing once. The material sequenced was peripheral blood. This clonotype originated in a human donor with active COVID-19. The donor label of this sample is uncertain.

DNA for the CDR3: TGTGCCAGCAGCGTAGCTACAACTAGCGGGGGGGCGGAGACCCAGTACTTC. Translated: CASSVATTSGGAETQYF. This sequence joins TRBV9 and TRBJ2-5; 13 bases are a match to TRBD2. Germline V CDR1 and CDR2: SGDLS, YYNGEE. The CDR3 has 17 amino acids. V gave up 0 bases and J gave up 5 bases; unmatched junction bases: 7. The full variable domain, rest sourced from reference TRBV9 and TRBJ2-5, is DSGVTQTPKHLITATGQRVTLRCSPRSGDLSVYWYQQSLDQGLQFLIQYYNGEERAKGNILERFSAQQFPDLHSELNLSSLELGDSALYFCASSVATTSGGAETQYFGPGTRLLVL.